Sequencing of this TCR beta chain was carried out in a study of vaccination effects on CD4 cells after COVID-19. As for the study in general: The study sampled a couple of convalescent patients 16 days and one week before vaccination. Study results and limitations: Late in the post-vaccination period, infection-induced and vaccine-induced clones underwent marked clonal contraction.

About this clone: Antigen: not known.

The CDR3 loop spans 16 amino acids. In germline, CDR1 is SGHDT, CDR2 YYEEEE. Trimming removed 7 bases from V and 7 bases from J, with 26 bases in between. Repertoires were generated with immunoSEQ multiplex PCR, while TCRdb's copy carries only in-frame clones and drops some. This sample yields around 26,000 clones, of which around 82% are seen a single time; more than 15% belongs to the top ten. ViraFEST expansion of antigen-specific CD4+ T cells with viral peptide pools preceded sequencing. Having been cultured for about 10 days, the cells underwent CD4+ T cell isolation. Documented for the person is a PCR-confirmed SARS-CoV-2 infection occurring between March and December 2020. They grew a few million PBMC in each well, adding around 9 IU/ml IL-2 and about 10 ug/ml peptides. IL-2 medium supplanted half the medium on days 3 and 7.

Sequenced here: CD4+ T cells from PBMCs cultured with HCoV-NL63 spike peptides, sampled before COVID-19 vaccination. V is TRBV5-6 and J is TRBJ1-1; D unresolved. This receptor was obtained from a human donor who had a prior SARS-CoV-2 infection. CDR3 protein: CASSSGPPLSGIEAFF. As DNA, the CDR3 is TGTGCCAGCTCCTCCGGGCCCCCCCTGTCCGGGATTGAAGCTTTCTTT.